What follows is one T cell receptor (beta chain) and its context. Its antigen is not known. V trimming: 6 bases; J trimming: 0 bases; junction bases outside the gene matches: 9. The CDR3 length is 17 residues. Germline V gene lookup returns CDR1 MNHEY and CDR2 SMNVEV (reference sequence). With cryopreserved PBMCs as the source, around 2 micrograms of genomic DNA went to TCR beta libraries. These data come from a study of cytotoxic CD8 clonotypes in ibrutinib-treated CLL. The overall study: About 24 partial and 2 complete responses; at median around 71 months, roughly 15 remitted, around twelve progressed. Broader study findings: Once treatment began, public clonotypes, which were uncommon, contracted or stayed stable. Clonality went up at ibrutinib response and then declined back toward baseline at progression.

The assay was immunoSEQ multiplex PCR, and TCRdb's table has in-frame clones only and misses some. The sample consists of 150,000 or so clones, roughly three quarters of them appearing once. The chain has TRBV27 and TRBJ2-1, with 9 positions matching TRBD2. The sample in question was PBMCs, obtained after 24 months of ibrutinib treatment. This TCR derives from a human donor with chronic lymphocytic leukemia. This CDR3 reads CASSGRGGGGSYNEQFF. The CDR3 bases are TGTGCCAGCAGCGGCAGGGGCGGGGGGGGCTCCTACAATGAGCAGTTCTTC.